This T cell receptor (beta chain) was sequenced during a study of blood T cell repertoires in COVID-19. As for the study in general: Material from acute and convalescent COVID-19 was sourced from the United States, Italy and Spain. Nucleic acid was either cDNA or gDNA, and it came from T cells, B-cell-depleted T cells, or PBMCs.

V was trimmed by 7 bases and J by 5 bases, leaving 13 bases between them. Germline values: CDR1 SGDLS, CDR2 YYNGEE. The CDR3 has 13 amino acids. Sequenced by immunoSEQ multiplex PCR; TCRdb stores in-frame clones only, minus some. The data contain hundreds of thousands of clones, around 85% of them singletons. This chain joins TRBV9 and TRBJ2-1, with D perhaps matching TRBD1 (6 bases). The receptor was isolated from a woman of 80 years or more with acute or convalescent COVID-19. The specimen was peripheral blood. The CDR3 loop reads CASGGQFNNEQFF. The CDR3 region has the DNA TGTGCCAGCGGAGGACAGTTTAACAATGAGCAGTTCTTC.